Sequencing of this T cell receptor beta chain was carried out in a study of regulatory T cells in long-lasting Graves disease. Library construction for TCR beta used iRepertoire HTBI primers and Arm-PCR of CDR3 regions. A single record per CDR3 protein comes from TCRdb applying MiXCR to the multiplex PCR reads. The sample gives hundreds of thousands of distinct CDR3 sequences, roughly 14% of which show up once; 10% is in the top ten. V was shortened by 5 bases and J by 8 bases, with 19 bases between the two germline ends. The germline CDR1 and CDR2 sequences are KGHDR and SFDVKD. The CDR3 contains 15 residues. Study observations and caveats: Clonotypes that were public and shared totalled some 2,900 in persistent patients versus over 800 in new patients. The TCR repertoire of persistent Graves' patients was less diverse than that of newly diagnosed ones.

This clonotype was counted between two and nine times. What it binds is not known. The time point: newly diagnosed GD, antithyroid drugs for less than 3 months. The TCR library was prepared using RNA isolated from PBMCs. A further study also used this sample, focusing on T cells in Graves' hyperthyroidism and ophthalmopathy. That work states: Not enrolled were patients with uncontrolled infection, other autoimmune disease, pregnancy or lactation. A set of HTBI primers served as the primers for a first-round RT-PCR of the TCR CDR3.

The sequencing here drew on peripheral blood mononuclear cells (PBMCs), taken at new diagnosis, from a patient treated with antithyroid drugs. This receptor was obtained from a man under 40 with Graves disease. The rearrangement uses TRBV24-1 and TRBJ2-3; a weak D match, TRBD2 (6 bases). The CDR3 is CATSAGAGKIFTQYF. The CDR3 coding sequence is TGTGCCACCAGTGCGGGCGCGGGGAAAATTTTTACGCAGTATTTT.